The sequence of this T cell receptor (beta chain) was determined in a study of human T cells and chemical hapten exposure. Study-level information: Mainly, slight library volume differences in the pool made TCR yields vary. Overall study results and limits: TCRs whose frequency exceeded 1 in 1000 remained the same following DPC sensitization.

In the original processing: Sample-level TCR yields exhibited a median of 95,638, with a range of roughly 20,000 to 690,600. In TCRdb, the RACE reads were re-called with MiXCR into one record per CDR3 protein. These V and J calls are TCRdb output, not the study's own analysis. Here the sample spans over 100,000 distinct CDR3 sequences, about 9.4% being singletons. As regards this clonotype: What it binds is unknown.

Documented time point: healthy volunteer bleed at 2 weeks. Extraction yielded total RNA from whole blood (unfractionated). J lost 0 bases, V lost 5 bases, and 10 bases had no gene match. This CDR3 contains 18 residues. The V gene's germline CDR1 is MNHEY and CDR2 SVGEGT. Sequencing input: whole blood. This receptor was obtained from a male donor in good health. Some clones in this sample may be carry-over from other donors' samples. The V and J genes are TRBV6-2 or TRBV6-3 and TRBJ2-4; 10 bases are shared with TRBD1. The CDR3 region is CASSAGTGEGLAKNIQYF. DNA of the CDR3: TGTGCCAGCAGTGCCGGGACAGGGGAAGGTCTAGCCAAAAACATTCAGTACTTC.